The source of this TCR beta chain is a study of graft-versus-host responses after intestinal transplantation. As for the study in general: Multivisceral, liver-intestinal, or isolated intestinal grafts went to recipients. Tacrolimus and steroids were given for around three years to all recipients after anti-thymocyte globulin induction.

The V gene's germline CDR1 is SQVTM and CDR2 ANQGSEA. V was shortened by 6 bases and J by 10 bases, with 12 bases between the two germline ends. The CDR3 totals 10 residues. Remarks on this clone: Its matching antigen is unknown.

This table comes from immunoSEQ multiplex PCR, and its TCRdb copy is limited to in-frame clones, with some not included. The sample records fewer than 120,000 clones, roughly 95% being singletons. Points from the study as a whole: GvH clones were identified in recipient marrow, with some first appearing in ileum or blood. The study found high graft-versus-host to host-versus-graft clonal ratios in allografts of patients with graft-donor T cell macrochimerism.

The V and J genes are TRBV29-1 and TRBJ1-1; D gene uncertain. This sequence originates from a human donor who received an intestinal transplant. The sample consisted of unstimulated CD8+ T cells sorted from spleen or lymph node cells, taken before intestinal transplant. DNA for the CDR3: TGCAGCGTCCAGGACTGGATAGCTTTCTTT. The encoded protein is CSVQDWIAFF. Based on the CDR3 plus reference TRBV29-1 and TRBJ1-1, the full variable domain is SAVISQKPSRDICQRGTSLTIQCQVDSQVTMMFWYRQQPGQSLTLIATANQGSEATYESGFVIDKFPISRPNLTFSTLTVSNMSPEDSSIYLCSVQDWIAFFGQGTRLTVV.